One sample yielded the 10 T cell receptor beta chains listed below, sequenced in a study of OX40 agonist ivuxolimab in advanced cancers. Data came from immunoSEQ multiplex PCR; TCRdb stores just in-frame clones and leaves some out. The sample contains about 22,000 clones, 70% to 90% of which appear only once. Specimen: CD4+ or CD8+ T cells sorted from blood, collected in a trial of the OX40 agonist ivuxolimab. Receptor source: an adult with an advanced solid tumor such as melanoma, head and neck, liver or kidney cancer.

The rearrangement uses TRBV19 and TRBJ1-2; D possibly corresponds to TRBD1 (5 bases). The V gene lost 6 bases and the J gene lost 5 bases, with 16 bases spanning the gap. CDR1 and CDR2 (germline): LNHDA, SQIVND (reference sequence). This CDR3 comprises 14 residues. DNA for the CDR3: TGTGCCAGTAGATTCGGACAACCGACTTATGGCTACACCTTC. It codes for CASRFGQPTYGYTF.

The rearrangement joins TRBV29-1 to TRBJ2-2, with TRBD2 identical over 10 bases. V dropped 7 bases and J dropped 6; count of bases not matched to a gene: 8. The CDR3 contains 14 residues. Germline lookup yields CDR1 SQVTM and CDR2 ANQGSEA. The CDR3 protein is CSGGSGGASGELFF. CDR3 nucleotides: TGCAGCGGGGGCAGCGGGGGGGCTTCCGGGGAGCTGTTTTTT.

J is TRBJ2-7 and V is TRBV14; D gene uncertain. Germline CDR1 SGHDN, CDR2 FVKESK. The CDR3 runs to 13 residues. The germline V and J ends were trimmed by 4 bases and 4 bases, with 11 bases remaining between them. Written as DNA, the CDR3 is TGTGCCAGCAGCCCCACGAGTAGTTACGAGCAGTACTTC. This encodes CASSPTSSYEQYF.

V gene TRBV11-2 combines with J gene TRBJ1-5; maybe TRBD1 (5 bases). Germline-derived CDR1 and CDR2 are SGHAT and FQNNGV. With 5 bases removed from V and 6 bases from J, the gap between germline ends came to 17 bases. This CDR3 is 15 amino acids long. CDR3 loop: CASSPGPGRSQPQHF. The CDR3 DNA reads as TGTGCCAGCAGCCCGGGACCTGGGAGGTCTCAGCCCCAGCATTTT.

V usage is TRBV28 and J usage is TRBJ1-2; D is ambiguous. This CDR3 has 13 residues. The V gene lost 4 bases and the J gene lost 2 bases, with 8 bases spanning the gap. Germline V gene sequence: CDR1 MDHEN, CDR2 SYDVKM. CDR3 nucleotide sequence: TGTGCCAGCAGTTGGGTTAGCAACTATGGCTACACCTTC. This encodes CASSWVSNYGYTF.

The chain has TRBV30 and TRBJ2-2; the D is unclear. The CDR3 has 13 amino acids. Germline loops: CDR1 GTSNPN, CDR2 SVGIG (reference sequence). Trimming cost V 3 bases and J 0 bases, with 5 bases left between them. The CDR3: CAWSPSNTGELFF. CDR3 DNA: TGTGCCTGGAGCCCATCGAACACCGGGGAGCTGTTTTTT.

V gene TRBV7-9 combines with J gene TRBJ2-6; D gene uncertain. Germline-derived CDR1 and CDR2 are SEHNR and FQNEAQ (reference sequence). The V and J ends lost 4 bases and 0 bases respectively, with 7 bases between them. The CDR3 totals 15 residues. CDR3: CASSSHGSGANVLTF. CDR3 sequence (DNA): TGTGCCAGCAGCTCCCATGGCTCTGGGGCCAACGTCCTGACTTTC. The full variable domain, its missing parts supplied by reference TRBV7-9 and TRBJ2-6, is DTGVSQNPRHKITKRGQNVTFRCDPISEHNRLYWYRQTLGQGPEFLTYFQNEAQLEKSRLLSDRFSAERPKGSFSTLEIQRTEQGDSAMYLCASSSHGSGANVLTFGAGSRLTVL.

The V and J genes are TRBV28 and TRBJ1-4; no clear D. V was cut by 3 bases and J by 7 bases, with 27 bases left in between. The germline V gene has CDR1 MDHEN and CDR2 SYDVKM. This CDR3 comprises 19 residues. The CDR3 bases are TGTGCCAGCAGTTTGAGTATTGGCCAGGAGGCAATTAGTCGTGAAAAACTGTTTTTT. Translating it yields CASSLSIGQEAISREKLFF.

This clone was counted a single time. V gene TRBV6-5 combines with J gene TRBJ1-4; no reliable D call. The length of the CDR3 is 13 residues. V lost 5 bases and J 8 bases, leaving 12 bases between the germline ends. Looked up from germline, CDR1 is MNHEY and CDR2 is SVGAGI. This chain's CDR3 is CASSRDTYEKLFF. CDR3 bases: TGTGCCAGCAGTCGAGACACGTACGAAAAACTGTTTTTT.

V usage is TRBV19 and J usage is TRBJ2-1, with D unclear. The V gene's germline CDR1 is LNHDA and CDR2 SQIVND (reference sequence). Deletions cut 1 base from V and 5 bases from J, with 9 bases between. This CDR3 contains 14 residues. CDR3 in DNA: TGTGCCAGTAGTATAGTTCCCAGGAACAATGAGCAGTTCTTC. Translating it yields CASSIVPRNNEQFF.